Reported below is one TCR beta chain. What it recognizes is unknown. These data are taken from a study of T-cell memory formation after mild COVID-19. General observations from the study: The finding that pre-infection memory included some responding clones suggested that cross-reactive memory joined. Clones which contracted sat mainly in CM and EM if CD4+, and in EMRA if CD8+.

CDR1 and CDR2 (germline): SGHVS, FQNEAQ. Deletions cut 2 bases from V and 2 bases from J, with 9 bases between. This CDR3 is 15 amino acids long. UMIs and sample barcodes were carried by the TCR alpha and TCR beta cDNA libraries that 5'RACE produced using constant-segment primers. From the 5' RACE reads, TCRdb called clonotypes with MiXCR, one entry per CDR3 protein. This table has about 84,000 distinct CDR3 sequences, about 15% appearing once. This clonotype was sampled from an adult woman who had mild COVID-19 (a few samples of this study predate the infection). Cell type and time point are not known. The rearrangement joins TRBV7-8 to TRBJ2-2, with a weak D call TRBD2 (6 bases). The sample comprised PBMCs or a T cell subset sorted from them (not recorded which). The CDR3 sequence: CASSLIAANTGELFF. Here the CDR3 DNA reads TGTGCCAGCAGCTTAATAGCGGCTAACACCGGGGAGCTGTTTTTT.